This section outlines one TCR beta chain sequence together with its context. Its cognate antigen is unknown. Sequenced by immunoSEQ multiplex PCR; TCRdb stores in-frame clones only, minus some. The table records 150,000 to 180,000 clones, about 91% of them present only once. The data derive from a study of radiation and T cells in renal cell carcinoma. Germline CDR1 reads SGHRS; CDR2 reads YFSETQ. Trimming pared 0 bases from V and 9 bases from J, leaving 10 bases between. The CDR3 has 13 residues. This sample's time point: blood 2 weeks post-SBRT. Described treatment: 15 Gy SBRT to primary tumor, nephrectomy 4 weeks later. Whole-study results and caveats: From baseline, blood top tumor clonotypes peaked at 2 weeks post-radiation.

This material consisted of blood, taken from a patient whose treatment included radiotherapy and nephrectomy. The V and J genes are TRBV5-1 and TRBJ1-3; perhaps TRBD1 as D (5 bases). This TCR derives from a woman aged 45 to 65 with renal cell carcinoma. CDR3 coding DNA: TGCGCCAGCAGCTTGGAGTCGGGGGTCACCATATATTTT. It encodes CASSLESGVTIYF.